Below, 11 T cell receptor beta chains from the same sample are listed, as sequenced in a study of blood T cell repertoires in COVID-19. This table comes from immunoSEQ multiplex PCR, and its TCRdb copy is limited to in-frame clones, with some not included. This sample yields about 380,000 clones, of which more than 75% are seen a single time; roughly 1.2% belongs to the top ten. Source material: PBMCs or T cells enriched from blood (not recorded which). The receptor source for this set is a woman aged 18-29 years who had recovered from COVID-19.

V usage is TRBV4-1 and J usage is TRBJ2-1, with 11 nucleotides matching TRBD2. V shed 0 bases, J shed 8 bases, and the junction held 12 bases outside the gene matches. CDR1 and CDR2 (germline): MGHRA, YSYEKL. There are 18 residues in the CDR3. CDR3: CASSQDPLAGGAMDEQFF. Written as DNA, the CDR3 is TGCGCCAGCAGCCAAGACCCCCTAGCGGGGGGAGCCATGGATGAGCAGTTCTTC.

V and J are TRBV7-6 and TRBJ1-6; D gene unclear. The CDR3 loop spans 17 amino acids. The ends were cut back, 5 bases at V and 8 bases at J, with 22 bases in the middle. Per the germline V gene, CDR1 is SGHVS and CDR2 is FNYEAQ. Here the CDR3 DNA reads TGTGCCAGCAGCCCCTCAGGCACCTCGTCTATTTATTCACCCCTCCACTTT. It is translated as CASSPSGTSSIYSPLHF. Complete variable domain (other parts from reference TRBV7-6 and TRBJ1-6): GAGVSQSPRYKVTKRGQDVALRCDPISGHVSLYWYRQALGQGPEFLTYFNYEAQQDKSGLPNDRFSAERPEGSISTLTIQRTEQRDSAMYRCASSPSGTSSIYSPLHFGNGTRLTVT.

This clone has only one observation. The rearrangement uses TRBV4-2 and TRBJ2-3; tentative D call: TRBD2 (5 bases). The CDR3 length is 16 residues. CDR1 is LGHNA, CDR2 YNFKEQ, per germline. V lost 6 bases and J lost 3, with 19 bases in between. CDR3 nucleotide sequence: TGTGCCAGCAGTGGGAGCAGGCTAGCCCTAACAGATACGCAGTATTTT. Translation gives CASSGSRLALTDTQYF.

The chain carries TRBV6-9 and TRBJ1-5; 7 nucleotides align to TRBD1. The length of the CDR3 is 12 residues. CDR1 and CDR2 from the germline V gene are MNHGY and SVAAGI. Trimming removed 10 bases from V and 7 bases from J; junction bases left unmatched: 7. The CDR3 coding sequence is TGTGCCAAGATCAGGGGGGTACAGCCCCAGCATTTT. Its translation: CAKIRGVQPQHF.

The genes are TRBV5-5 and TRBJ1-5; D possibly corresponds to TRBD1 (6 bases). The V and J ends lost 4 bases and 3 bases respectively, with 14 bases between them. Germline CDR1 reads SGHKS; CDR2 reads YYEKEE (reference sequence). The CDR3 is made up of 15 amino acids. The CDR3 DNA follows: TGTGCCAGCAGCCTCAGGGGTAGTCCCAATCAGCCCCAGCATTTT. Its translation is CASSLRGSPNQPQHF.

This chain uses TRBV13 with TRBJ1-5; D not certain. Trimming left V 0 bases short and J 0 bases short, with 6 bases between. There are 15 residues in the CDR3. The V gene's germline CDR1 is PRHDT and CDR2 FYEKMQ (reference sequence). CDR3 region: CASSLGLYSNQPQHF. The CDR3 DNA is TGTGCCAGCAGCTTAGGCTTATATAGCAATCAGCCCCAGCATTTT.

This clone turned up a few times. The J gene is TRBJ2-3, the V gene TRBV6-4; D perhaps matches TRBD2 (6 bases). Trimming shortened V by 4 bases and J by 4 bases, and 12 bases separated the two germline ends. This CDR3 region has 14 residues. CDR1 and CDR2 (germline): MRHNA, SNTAGT. CDR3 in DNA: TGTGCCAGCAGTGCCGGGGAGGAGCCAGATACGCAGTATTTT. Translating it yields CASSAGEEPDTQYF.

The rearrangement links TRBV5-4 to TRBJ1-1, with 7 bases matching TRBD1. CDR1 is SGHNT and CDR2 is YYREEE in the germline V gene (reference sequence). J gave up 0 bases and V 1 base, and 0 bases lay outside the gene matches. CDR3 size: 14 residues. The CDR3, as DNA: TGTGCCAGCAGCTTGCAGGGGGTGAACACTGAAGCTTTCTTT. Its translation is CASSLQGVNTEAFF. The variable domain in full, completed from reference TRBV5-4 and TRBJ1-1, reads ETGVTQSPTHLIKTRGQQVTLRCSSQSGHNTVSWYQQALGQGPQFIFQYYREEENGRGNFPPRFSGLQFPNYSSELNVNALELDDSALYLCASSLQGVNTEAFFGQGTRLTVV.

CDR3 nucleotide sequence: TGTGCCTGGGGGACAGGGACTAACTATGGCTACACCTTC. Translated: CAWGTGTNYGYTF. The gene calls are TRBV30 and TRBJ1-2, with TRBD1 matching over 9 bases. V lost 5 bases and J lost 0; bases outside the gene matches: 1. The germline gives CDR1 GTSNPN, CDR2 SVGIG (reference sequence). There are 13 residues in the CDR3.

The chain has TRBV28 and TRBJ2-2; 9 bases are a match to TRBD1. Germline CDR1 MDHEN, CDR2 SYDVKM. The CDR3 length is 15 residues. V lost 5 bases, J lost 4 bases, and 5 bases stayed unmatched. The CDR3 nucleotides read TGTGCCAGCAGTGCCACAGGGGGCCCCACCGGGGAGCTGTTTTTT. Its protein is CASSATGGPTGELFF.

This clone was seen at least ten times. The chain has TRBV4-1 and TRBJ2-2; D unresolved. CDR3 length: 14 amino acids. Germline-derived CDR1 and CDR2 are MGHRA and YSYEKL. V lost 6 bases and J 4 bases, leaving 12 bases between the germline ends. Written as DNA, the CDR3 is TGCGCCAGCAGAGATCTTAGTATCACCGGGGAGCTGTTTTTT. Amino acids: CASRDLSITGELFF.